A selection of T cell receptor beta chains follows, all from one sample in a study of long-term antiretroviral therapy in people with HIV. The table came from immunoSEQ multiplex PCR; TCRdb's copy has only in-frame clones and leaves some out. This sample has 20,000 to 30,000 clones, with over 80% found just once. Source: unsorted PBMCs, taken 0.4 years after starting antiretroviral therapy. These receptors were collected from a man in his fifties with HIV. Each CDR3 is given with its conserved first and last residue. Each record gives: clone size, D gene, V gene, J gene, CDR3 DNA, CDR3 protein. A D gene is named only where the DNA matches it firmly. Clone sizes are given selectively: once, few, many, or a class where the clone is expanded.

clone_size: .
d_call: TRBD2
v_call: TRBV30
j_call: TRBJ2-5
cdr3_nt: TGTGCCTGGAGGCCCACAAAGCGGGGGGGAAAACTCCAAGAGACCCAGTACTTC
cdr3_aa: CAWRPTKRGGKLQETQYF

clone_size: .
d_call: .
v_call: TRBV14
j_call: TRBJ2-7
cdr3_nt: TGTGCCAGCAGCCAAAAAGGTCTTGGACTGAGCTCCTACGAGCAGTACTTC
cdr3_aa: CASSQKGLGLSSYEQYF

clone_size: .
d_call: .
v_call: TRBV10-3
j_call: TRBJ2-1
cdr3_nt: TGTGCCATCAGTGAGTCGAGGGGGGGGGAGCAGTTCTTC
cdr3_aa: CAISESRGGEQFF

clone_size: .
d_call: .
v_call: TRBV18
j_call: TRBJ1-1
cdr3_nt: TGTGCCAGCTCACCACCTGAGAACACTGAAGCTTTCTTT
cdr3_aa: CASSPPENTEAFF

clone_size: .
d_call: .
v_call: TRBV7-9
j_call: TRBJ2-1
cdr3_nt: TGTGCCAGCAAGGGGGAATACAATGAGCAGTTCTTC
cdr3_aa: CASKGEYNEQFF

clone_size: .
d_call: TRBD1
v_call: TRBV5-1
j_call: TRBJ1-1
cdr3_nt: TGCGCCAGCAGCCTTCGACAGGGCAAAGCTTTCTTT
cdr3_aa: CASSLRQGKAFF

clone_size: .
d_call: TRBD1
v_call: TRBV28
j_call: TRBJ1-2
cdr3_nt: TGTGCCAGCAGAAATGCCAGAGGGGGCGCAGGCTACACCTTC
cdr3_aa: CASRNARGGAGYTF

clone_size: .
d_call: .
v_call: TRBV7-6
j_call: TRBJ1-2
cdr3_nt: TGTGCCAGCAGCCCCGCGAGGGGCCAGAGGGGCTACACCTTC
cdr3_aa: CASSPARGQRGYTF

clone_size: .
d_call: .
v_call: TRBV30
j_call: TRBJ2-1
cdr3_nt: TGTGCCTGGGGAACCGGGACGCAAAAAAGGAATGAGCAGTTCTTC
cdr3_aa: CAWGTGTQKRNEQFF

clone_size: .
d_call: TRBD1
v_call: TRBV29-1
j_call: TRBJ1-1
cdr3_nt: TGCAGCGTGAGGAACAGGGGGCAGGCCACTGAAGCTTTCTTT
cdr3_aa: CSVRNRGQATEAFF

clone_size: .
d_call: .
v_call: TRBV6-1
j_call: TRBJ2-6
cdr3_nt: TGTGCCAGCAGTGGGACAGTCTCTGGGGCCAACGTCCTGACTTTC
cdr3_aa: CASSGTVSGANVLTF

clone_size: .
d_call: .
v_call: TRBV28
j_call: TRBJ2-7
cdr3_nt: TGTGCCAGCAGCTCCAGGGGTACCTCCTACGAGCAGTACTTC
cdr3_aa: CASSSRGTSYEQYF

clone_size: .
d_call: TRBD1
v_call: TRBV7-9
j_call: TRBJ1-2
cdr3_nt: TGTGCCAGCAGCTCTTTTTCGGGACAGAACTATGGCTACACCTTC
cdr3_aa: CASSSFSGQNYGYTF

clone_size: .
d_call: .
v_call: TRBV5-8
j_call: TRBJ2-7
cdr3_nt: TGTGCCAGCAGCCAGACAGTGCCCTACGAGCAGTACTTC
cdr3_aa: CASSQTVPYEQYF

clone_size: .
d_call: .
v_call: TRBV2
j_call: TRBJ2-7
cdr3_nt: TGTGCCAGGGGGGCCCCGACCAATGAGCAGTACTTC
cdr3_aa: CARGAPTNEQYF

clone_size: .
d_call: .
v_call: TRBV7-9
j_call: TRBJ2-6
cdr3_nt: TGTGCCATTCCCCATTCTGGGGCCAACGTCCTGACTTTC
cdr3_aa: CAIPHSGANVLTF

clone_size: .
d_call: .
v_call: TRBV10-2
j_call: TRBJ2-7
cdr3_nt: TGCGCCAGCAGTGAGGTGGGAAGGGGGAGCTCCTACGAGCAGTACTTC
cdr3_aa: CASSEVGRGSSYEQYF

clone_size: once
d_call: TRBD1
v_call: TRBV7-6
j_call: TRBJ2-1
cdr3_nt: TGTGCCAGCAGCTTTGACAGGGGGGCTGAGCAGTTCTTC
cdr3_aa: CASSFDRGAEQFF

clone_size: .
d_call: .
v_call: TRBV6-1
j_call: TRBJ1-1
cdr3_nt: TGTGCCAGCAGTGAGATGACCGTGAACACTGAAGCTTTCTTT
cdr3_aa: CASSEMTVNTEAFF

clone_size: .
d_call: .
v_call: TRBV4-3
j_call: TRBJ2-1
cdr3_nt: TGCGCCAGCAGCCAAGAAGGGGCCTCTCTCACAGGGCAGTTCTTC
cdr3_aa: CASSQEGASLTGQFF

clone_size: .
d_call: .
v_call: TRBV19
j_call: TRBJ1-1
cdr3_nt: TGTGCCAGTAGTATGATGGACGCGGGAAACACTGAAGCTTTCTTT
cdr3_aa: CASSMMDAGNTEAFF

clone_size: .
d_call: .
v_call: TRBV5-6
j_call: TRBJ1-5
cdr3_nt: TGTGCCAGCAGCTTGAGCGACCTTGGGGTTAATCAGCCCCAGCATTTT
cdr3_aa: CASSLSDLGVNQPQHF

clone_size: .
d_call: TRBD2
v_call: TRBV29-1
j_call: TRBJ2-3
cdr3_nt: TGCAGCGGGACGGGGGGAGCACAGAATACGCAGTATTTT
cdr3_aa: CSGTGGAQNTQYF

clone_size: .
d_call: .
v_call: TRBV28
j_call: TRBJ2-6
cdr3_nt: TGTGCCAGCATAGGGGGGAGAGGTCCCTCTGGGGCCAACGTCCTGACTTTC
cdr3_aa: CASIGGRGPSGANVLTF

clone_size: once
d_call: .
v_call: TRBV6-4
j_call: TRBJ2-1
cdr3_nt: TGTGCCAGCAGTGAGATCGGGGCCAATGAGCAGTTCTTC
cdr3_aa: CASSEIGANEQFF

clone_size: few
d_call: TRBD2
v_call: TRBV7-2
j_call: TRBJ2-3
cdr3_nt: TGTGCCAGCAGCCCGTCTAGCGGGGCGTCCACAGATACGCAGTATTTT
cdr3_aa: CASSPSSGASTDTQYF

clone_size: .
d_call: .
v_call: TRBV9
j_call: TRBJ1-3
cdr3_nt: TGTGCCAGCAGCGACCCGTCGGGAGCTGGAAACACCATATATTTT
cdr3_aa: CASSDPSGAGNTIYF

clone_size: .
d_call: .
v_call: TRBV7-9
j_call: TRBJ1-4
cdr3_nt: TGTGCCAGCAGCTACGTGGCAACTAATGAAAAACTGTTTTTT
cdr3_aa: CASSYVATNEKLFF

clone_size: .
d_call: .
v_call: TRBV5-1
j_call: TRBJ1-3
cdr3_nt: TGCGCCAGCAGCTTGGGGGGACCGGGAAACACCATATATTTT
cdr3_aa: CASSLGGPGNTIYF

clone_size: .
d_call: TRBD1
v_call: TRBV2
j_call: TRBJ1-5
cdr3_nt: TGTGCCAGCAGTGTGGGACAGGGGAATCAGCCCCAGCATTTT
cdr3_aa: CASSVGQGNQPQHF

clone_size: .
d_call: .
v_call: TRBV28
j_call: TRBJ2-1
cdr3_nt: TGTGCCAGCGGGCCACCAGCAGGGGCTGAGCAGTTCTTC
cdr3_aa: CASGPPAGAEQFF

clone_size: .
d_call: TRBD1
v_call: TRBV5-1
j_call: TRBJ2-2
cdr3_nt: TGCGCCAGCAGCCCCCGGACAGGAAATCTAGCCGGGGAGCTGTTTTTT
cdr3_aa: CASSPRTGNLAGELFF

clone_size: .
d_call: .
v_call: TRBV27
j_call: TRBJ1-1
cdr3_nt: TGTGCCAGCAGTCCCCCCCGGGACGGCCCAATGAACACTGAAGCTTTCTTT
cdr3_aa: CASSPPRDGPMNTEAFF

clone_size: .
d_call: TRBD2
v_call: TRBV9
j_call: TRBJ2-3
cdr3_nt: TGTGCCAGCAGCGTAGGGGGTAGCGGGGGGCCTACAGATACGCAGTATTTT
cdr3_aa: CASSVGGSGGPTDTQYF

clone_size: .
d_call: .
v_call: TRBV7-2
j_call: TRBJ1-6
cdr3_nt: TGTGCCAGCAGCTCACAGGGCGGGGCAAATTCACCCCTCCACTTT
cdr3_aa: CASSSQGGANSPLHF

clone_size: .
d_call: .
v_call: TRBV11-1
j_call: TRBJ2-3
cdr3_nt: TGTGCCAGCAGTGACAGGGAGGGAACAGATACGCAGTATTTT
cdr3_aa: CASSDREGTDTQYF

clone_size: .
d_call: TRBD1
v_call: TRBV5-6
j_call: TRBJ1-2
cdr3_nt: TGTGCCAGCAGCTCGGGGACAGGGATAGGAAGCTATGGCTACACCTTC
cdr3_aa: CASSSGTGIGSYGYTF

clone_size: .
d_call: .
v_call: TRBV5-4
j_call: TRBJ1-2
cdr3_nt: TGTGCCAGCAGCTTCGAAGGGGATGGCTACACCTTC
cdr3_aa: CASSFEGDGYTF

clone_size: once
d_call: TRBD1
v_call: TRBV5-1
j_call: TRBJ2-7
cdr3_nt: TGCGCCAGCAGCTCAGAGACAGGGACGTCCTACGAGCAGTACTTC
cdr3_aa: CASSSETGTSYEQYF

clone_size: .
d_call: .
v_call: TRBV4-3
j_call: TRBJ1-1
cdr3_nt: TGCGCCAGCAGCCAAGATCGGGGGGCGAGAACTGAAGCTTTCTTT
cdr3_aa: CASSQDRGARTEAFF

clone_size: .
d_call: TRBD1
v_call: TRBV9
j_call: TRBJ1-1
cdr3_nt: TGTGCCAGCAGCTTTAGCCGGGACAGGGCTATGAACACTGAAGCTTTCTTT
cdr3_aa: CASSFSRDRAMNTEAFF

clone_size: .
d_call: TRBD1
v_call: TRBV6-6
j_call: TRBJ2-1
cdr3_nt: TGTGCCAGCAGTTTAGGACAGGGAAAGTGGAGTGAGCAGTTCTTC
cdr3_aa: CASSLGQGKWSEQFF

clone_size: .
d_call: .
v_call: TRBV2
j_call: TRBJ2-7
cdr3_nt: TGTGCCAGCACCCCCGGGGTGATGGGTTACGAGCAGTACTTC
cdr3_aa: CASTPGVMGYEQYF

clone_size: .
d_call: .
v_call: TRBV7-2
j_call: TRBJ2-1
cdr3_nt: TGTGCCAGCAGCTTAGTAGGAGGGGACAATGAGCAGTTCTTC
cdr3_aa: CASSLVGGDNEQFF

clone_size: .
d_call: TRBD1
v_call: TRBV9
j_call: TRBJ2-1
cdr3_nt: TGTGCCAGCAGCACCCGAGGGACAGGGGGAAACAATGAGCAGTTCTTC
cdr3_aa: CASSTRGTGGNNEQFF

clone_size: .
d_call: .
v_call: TRBV18
j_call: TRBJ1-2
cdr3_nt: TGTGCCAGCTCACCACCAGGGGCCCGCTATGGCTACACCTTC
cdr3_aa: CASSPPGARYGYTF

clone_size: .
d_call: .
v_call: TRBV25-1
j_call: TRBJ1-1
cdr3_nt: TGTGCCAGCAGTGAATCCCTGACAATGGGGCCCCCTGAAGCTTTCTTT
cdr3_aa: CASSESLTMGPPEAFF

clone_size: .
d_call: .
v_call: TRBV5-6
j_call: TRBJ1-1
cdr3_nt: TGTGCCAGCAGCTCGACGAAGGGAGCCACTGAAGCTTTCTTT
cdr3_aa: CASSSTKGATEAFF

clone_size: few
d_call: TRBD1
v_call: TRBV18
j_call: TRBJ1-2
cdr3_nt: TGTGCCAGCTCACCTTCGACAGGGTATGGCTACACCTTC
cdr3_aa: CASSPSTGYGYTF

clone_size: few
d_call: .
v_call: TRBV10-3
j_call: TRBJ1-2
cdr3_nt: TGTGCCATCAACCAGGGCGATCAAACCGGGGGCTACACCTTC
cdr3_aa: CAINQGDQTGGYTF

clone_size: .
d_call: .
v_call: TRBV21-1
j_call: TRBJ2-2
cdr3_nt: TGTGCCAGCGCCAGACAGCCTTCGAACACCGGGGAGCTGTTTTTT
cdr3_aa: CASARQPSNTGELFF